This T cell receptor beta chain was profiled in a study of T cells in Graves' hyperthyroidism and ophthalmopathy (dated by TCRdb to the late 2010s). Regarding the study in general: Peripheral blood samples were taken at initial diagnosis, before any treatment was given. A discovery cohort of roughly 100 patients, approximately 44 with Graves' ophthalmopathy and roughly 59 with stable Graves' hyperthyroidism, was used to find distinguishing TCR V-J signatures. An independent validation cohort of under 20 hyperthyroidism patients and about 15 patients who later progressed to ophthalmopathy tested prospective prediction of ophthalmopathy. The 75 to 100 discovery patients were divided at random into training and test sets in a 7:3 ratio. The study also compared thyroid tissue and blood T-cell repertoires from over 5 Graves' hyperthyroidism patients. Following sampling, methimazole starting at 30 mg daily was given to hyperthyroidism patients, and high-dose intravenous methylprednisolone was given to ophthalmopathy patients. TCR Vbeta CDR3 sequencing of roughly 140 peripheral blood samples (43 ophthalmopathy, roughly 74 hyperthyroidism and approximately 17 progressor patients) is reported in the paper. The full study reports these points: No statistical method was used to fix the sample size in advance, and group allocation was not hidden from the investigators. Most expanded thyroid clonotypes (frequency above 0.001) were also detected in blood, suggesting blood repertoires may reflect thyroid immune responses. In validation, progression to ophthalmopathy was predicted by the model with more than 65% sensitivity and 72.22% specificity, a median of about 6.8 months before onset. A model built on a 13 V-J signature distinguished ophthalmopathy from stable hyperthyroidism, reaching 85% to 90% sensitivity and under 84% specificity in cross-validation and 80%/75% in testing.

Details on this clonotype: What antigen it recognizes has not been identified. No qualities accompany the bases; no much larger clone lies one base away.

The TCR beta CDR3 regions were amplified from the RNA transcripts. For the first round of RT-PCR on the TCR CDR3, the HTBI primer set was used together with the Qiagen OneStep RT-PCR kit. Libraries were constructed in a second round of multiplex PCR, after which size selection and purification were carried out. Paired-end sequencing of the libraries was performed with 100 bp reads on an Illumina HiSeq2000. On the authors' methods: SOAPnuke was used to process the raw data, removing reads that contained adapters or uncalled bases, had a mean Phred below 15, or lacked an exact match to the constant primer or identifier. High-quality paired reads were merged with COPE v1.2.5, and unique nucleotide sequences were defined as clonotypes. Clonotypes were aligned to IMGT TRBV, TRBD and TRBJ reference segments using MiTCR v1.1. Only V-J combinations with frequency above 0.0001, covering 99.2% of repertoires, were analysed. A TCS score was defined as the ratio of F50 (clonal expansion) to E x V (chaos), with BLOSUM62-based TCRdist applied between CDR3 peptides within each V-J. Welch's t-statistics and random forest reduced 500 to 550 V-J features to around 14, which were used in a naive Bayes classifier (R e1071). TCRdb reran the public reads through fastp at Q25 and MiXCR, keeping productive beta chains. Every distinct CDR3 protein forms one entry, paired with its most common genes and DNA. Here the V and J calls rest on TCRdb's processing, not on the authors' analysis. The sample table contains roughly 650,000 distinct CDR3 sequences; only one count was recorded for about 16% of them. The top ten hold 2.5% to 4% of the sample.

In the ophthalmopathy patients, disease was moderately to severely active, with a Clinical Activity Score of 3 or more, a NOSPECS grade of 4 or more, and a duration of less than 3 months. The study excluded patients with uncontrolled infections, other autoimmune diseases, pregnancy or lactation. Diagnoses relied on clinical symptoms, serum thyroxine and TRAb, thyroid ultrasound and orbital computed tomography. PBMCs were isolated from 10 ml of fresh peripheral blood by Ficoll-Paque density gradient centrifugation. Total RNA was extracted using Trizol reagent, and RNA quality was assessed on an Agilent 2100 Bioanalyzer. The CDR3 runs 15 amino acids, cysteine and phenylalanine included. Only CDR3 DNA is held: 45 bases, read in frame from base 1. Sequences SNHLY (CDR1) and FYNNEI (CDR2) are obtained from the germline V gene. The junction carries 22 bases between V and J, which are trimmed by 6 bases and 7 bases respectively.

The chain uses TRBV2 and TRBJ2-7; TRBD1 might be the D gene, on 9 matching bases. This clonotype originated in a woman between 35 and 50 years old with Graves' ophthalmopathy. The specimen was blood. Read as DNA, the sequence is TGTGCCAGCAGACGGTATGTAGCGGGGACAGGGGAGCAGTACTTC. It codes for CASRRYVAGTGEQYF.